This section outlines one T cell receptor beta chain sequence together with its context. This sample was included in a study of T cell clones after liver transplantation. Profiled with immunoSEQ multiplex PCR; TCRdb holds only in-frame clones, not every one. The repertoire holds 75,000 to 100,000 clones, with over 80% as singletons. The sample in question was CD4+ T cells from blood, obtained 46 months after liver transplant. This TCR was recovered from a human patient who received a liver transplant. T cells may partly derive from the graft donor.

DNA of the CDR3: TGTGCCACCAGCAGAGGCCTAACTAGCGGGAGATTAAACTTTTACAATGAGCAGTTCTTC. As protein: CATSRGLTSGRLNFYNEQFF. The V call is TRBV15, the J call TRBJ2-1, with TRBD2 matching 11 bases. Germline-derived CDR1 and CDR2 are LNHNV and YYDKDF (reference sequence). The CDR3 totals 20 residues. V lost 1 base, J lost 4 bases, and 15 bases stayed unmatched.